The source of this T cell receptor beta chain is a study of T cell repertoires in cytomegalovirus infection. General study points: HLA-C-restricted CMV-specific TCR beta clonotypes prevailed in the ex vivo response.

Each CDR3 protein is one row after TCRdb ran MiXCR on the reads. The profile covers around 570,000 distinct CDR3 sequences, with about 40% appearing a single time and 48% taken by the ten largest. The sample holds many counts of this clonotype. What it recognizes is unknown. This specimen was cultured PBMCs, taken from culture after CMV antigen stimulation. This receptor was obtained from a human donor in good health (CMV status not recorded). Some clones in this sample may be carry-over from other donors' samples.

CDR3 DNA sequence: TGTGCCAGCAGGAGAATGTTGGCGGGGGAAAGCCAAGAGACCCAGTACTTC. Translating it yields CASRRMLAGESQETQYF. This chain links TRBV7-8 with TRBJ2-5; 7 bases are a match to TRBD2. Germline CDR1 and CDR2: SGHVS and FQNEAQ. V trimming: 6 bases; J trimming: 1 base; junction bases outside the gene matches: 14. CDR3 length: 17 residues.